The entry below gives a single T cell receptor beta chain sequence along with its context. This entry belongs to a study of shared T cell receptors in the human thymus. The CDR3 consists of 14 residues. The ends lost 6 bases at V and 6 bases at J; junction bases unmatched: 11. CDR1 and CDR2 from the germline V gene are MNHNS and SASEGT. Some clones are missing from TCRdb's copy, which holds only in-frame ones; the method was immunoSEQ multiplex PCR. The repertoire holds approximately 580,000 clones, with approximately 78% as singletons. This sample also appeared in a second study, on human thymus T cells.

Sequenced: thymocytes. The chain carries TRBV6-1 and TRBJ2-7; the match to TRBD2 covers 7 bases. The TCR comes from a boy in the first two years of life with a congenital heart defect. CDR3 residues: CASRFGGVRGEQYF. CDR3 DNA sequence: TGTGCCAGCAGATTTGGGGGGGTTCGTGGCGAGCAGTACTTC.